The clone carrying this TCR beta chain appeared many times. Its antigen is unknown. The sample originates from a study of glioma-infiltrating T cells. This CDR3 comprises 16 residues. V was shortened by 3 bases and J by 2 bases, with 14 bases between the two germline ends. The germline CDR1 and CDR2 sequences are SNHLY and FYNNEI. TCR alpha and beta CDR3 regions were amplified from RNA using iRepertoire nested multiplex PCR. Input was roughly 85-450 ng of tissue mRNA or PBMC total RNA. In TCRdb, the multiplex PCR reads were re-called with MiXCR into one record per CDR3 protein. The table has some 110,000 distinct CDR3 sequences, roughly 25% seen once; the top ten hold 13% to 15%. Findings of the study overall: Above-expected tissue-blood divergence occurred in all gliomas, most in low-grade ones. Tissue and blood shared very few CDR3 sequences.

Sequenced input: glioma tissue, nonneoplastic brain tissue, or PBMCs (not recorded which). The sequence derives from a human donor with low-grade glioma or glioblastoma, undergoing nonglioma brain surgery, or in good health (not recorded which). The chain joins TRBV2 to TRBJ2-1; D ambiguous. CDR3 sequence (DNA): TGTGCCAGCAGTGAGGTTCTGGGTAGAACCTACAATGAGCAGTTCTTC. This translates into CASSEVLGRTYNEQFF.